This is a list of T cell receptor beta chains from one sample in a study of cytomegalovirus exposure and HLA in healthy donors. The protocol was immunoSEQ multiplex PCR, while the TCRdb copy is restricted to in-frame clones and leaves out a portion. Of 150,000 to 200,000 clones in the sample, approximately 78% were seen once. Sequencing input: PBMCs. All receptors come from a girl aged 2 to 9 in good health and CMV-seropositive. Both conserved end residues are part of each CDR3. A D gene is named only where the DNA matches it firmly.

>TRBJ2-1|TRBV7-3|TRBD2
CASSLRREDYNEQFF
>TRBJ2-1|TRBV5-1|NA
CASSLGGERVLF
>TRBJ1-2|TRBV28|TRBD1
CASSLFHRGIRLWTF
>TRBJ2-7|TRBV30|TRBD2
CAWSGLAGGTHQYF
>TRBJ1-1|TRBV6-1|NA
CASRWSGRGTEAFF
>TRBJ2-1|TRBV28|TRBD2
CASSPSSGSSYNEQFF
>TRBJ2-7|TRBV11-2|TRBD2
CASSLGSGRYEQYF
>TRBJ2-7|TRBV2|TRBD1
CASRTDRDHSYEQYF
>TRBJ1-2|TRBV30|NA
CAWSEQTVYGYTF
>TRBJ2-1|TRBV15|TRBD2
CATSRTSDNEQFF
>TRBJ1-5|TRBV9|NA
CASSPEYRYQPQHF
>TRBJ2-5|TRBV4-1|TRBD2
CASSLSGSETQYF
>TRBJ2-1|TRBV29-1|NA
CSVEVVSTNEQFF
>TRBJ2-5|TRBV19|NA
CASSIGTEFQETQYF
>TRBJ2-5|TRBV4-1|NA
CASSQVQAIGETQYF
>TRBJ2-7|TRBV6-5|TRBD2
CASSNSGTYEQYF
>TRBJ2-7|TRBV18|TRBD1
CASSTGTGSYEQYF
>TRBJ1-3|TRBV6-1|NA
CASSEGPGNTIYF
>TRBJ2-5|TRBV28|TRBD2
CASRTGGAEETQYF
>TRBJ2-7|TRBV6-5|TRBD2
CASSAGAGGAYEQYF
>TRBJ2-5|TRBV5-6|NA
CASSSLTETQYF
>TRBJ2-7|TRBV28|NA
CASSPLYEQYF
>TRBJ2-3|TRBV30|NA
CAWLRSGALDTQYF
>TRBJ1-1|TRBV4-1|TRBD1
CASSQGTGVMNTEAFF
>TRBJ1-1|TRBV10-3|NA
CAISGTTAEAFF
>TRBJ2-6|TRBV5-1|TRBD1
CASSWTGGGANVLTF
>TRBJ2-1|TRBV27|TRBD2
CASSLRTRMGEQFF
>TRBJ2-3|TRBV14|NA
CASSQEFRDTQYF
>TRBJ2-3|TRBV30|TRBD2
CAWSRTSWGTDTQYF
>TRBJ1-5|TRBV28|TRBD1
CASRRQGGWKDQPQHF
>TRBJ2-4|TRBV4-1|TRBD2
CASSQGSRAGTKNIQYF
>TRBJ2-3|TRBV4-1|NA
CASSQAFLGGFTDTQYF
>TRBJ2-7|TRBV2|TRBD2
CASGGGIGYEQYF
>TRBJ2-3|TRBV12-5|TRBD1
CASRTGSDTQYF
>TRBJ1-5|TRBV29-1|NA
CSVVHDNQPQHF
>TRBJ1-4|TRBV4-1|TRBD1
CASSPHGTGGEELFF
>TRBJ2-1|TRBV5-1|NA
CASIKEGPSPKQFF
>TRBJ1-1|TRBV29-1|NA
CSVPRGAVGDTEAFF
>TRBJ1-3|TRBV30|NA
CAWTLGGLSSGNTIYF
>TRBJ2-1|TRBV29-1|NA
CSVEGREPYNEQFF
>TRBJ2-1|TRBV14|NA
CASNEASSYNEQFF
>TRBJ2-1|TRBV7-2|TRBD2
CASSSPTSFVFPYNEQFF
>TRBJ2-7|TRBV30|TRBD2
CAWSVGGYEQYF
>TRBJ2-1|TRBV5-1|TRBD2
CASSLGGRALNEQFF
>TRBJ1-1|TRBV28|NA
CASSSRMGRKNTEAFF
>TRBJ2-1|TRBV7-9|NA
CASSLGLDEQFF
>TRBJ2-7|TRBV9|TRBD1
CASSVGQGATEQYF
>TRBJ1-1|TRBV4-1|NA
CASSQEDGEDRNLNTEAFF
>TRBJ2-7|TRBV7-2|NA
CASSLQGTTYEQYF
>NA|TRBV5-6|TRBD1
CASSRQGGYEQYF
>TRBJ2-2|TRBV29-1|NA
CSVVGDTSTGELFF
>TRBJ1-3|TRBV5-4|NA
CASSSNFGENTIYF
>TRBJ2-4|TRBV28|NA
CASSVDLAKNIQYF
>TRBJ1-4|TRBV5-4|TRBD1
CASSWMGQGVNEKLFF
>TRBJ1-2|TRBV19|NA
CASSIYAGNYGYTF
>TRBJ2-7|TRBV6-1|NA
CASSEAVSSYEQYF
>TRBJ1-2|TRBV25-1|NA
CASSSRQSDGYTF
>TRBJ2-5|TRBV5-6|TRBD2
CASSLAGGEETQYF
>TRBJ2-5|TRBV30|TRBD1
CAWSVRGGLGTQYF
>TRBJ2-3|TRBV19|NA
CASSISRVADTQYF